This T cell receptor (beta chain) was found in a study of blood T cell repertoires in COVID-19. Sequencing used immunoSEQ multiplex PCR; TCRdb keeps in-frame clones, though not all of them. Among about 60,000 clones, about 89% were seen once, and the ten largest hold about 7.3%. This clone has only a few counts. Germline CDR1 SGHTA, CDR2 FQGNSA. Trimming took off 5 bases at V and 0 bases at J, with 2 bases between the two ends. CDR3 length equals 12 residues. The source of this sequence is a human donor in a cohort sampled during active COVID-19. The V gene is TRBV7-2, the J gene TRBJ1-5; D unclear. The specimen sequenced was peripheral blood. The CDR3 protein is CASSLSNQPQHF. In nucleotides, the CDR3 is TGTGCCAGCAGCCTTAGCAATCAGCCCCAGCATTTT.